The 21 T cell receptor beta chains given below trace back to one sample, sequenced in a study of blood T cell repertoires in COVID-19. Sequencing used immunoSEQ multiplex PCR; TCRdb keeps in-frame clones, though not all of them. The sample holds roughly 170,000 clones, approximately 82% seen once. Sequences were obtained from PBMCs or T cells enriched from blood (not recorded which). These receptors originate from a woman between 45 and 60 years old who had recovered from COVID-19.

This clone was seen once. One end of the junction fails to match germline, which may point to a read error. This sequence joins TRBV2 and TRBJ2-3; 15 nucleotides line up with TRBD2. Germline CDR1 and CDR2: SNHLY and FYNNEI. The CDR3 sequence is 13 residues long. For the CDR3, the DNA is TGTGCCAGCAGTGAGGACTTGGGACTAGCGGGAGGTTTT. Amino acids: CASSEDLGLAGGF.

This clone was recorded once. The V call is TRBV24-1, the J call TRBJ2-7, with 10 nucleotides matching TRBD1. Germline loops: CDR1 KGHDR, CDR2 SFDVKD. This CDR3 comprises 15 residues. The junction had 3 bases not matched to a gene; V was cut back by 3 bases and J by 2 bases. This CDR3 reads CATSDEGQGTYEQYF. CDR3 DNA: TGTGCCACCAGTGATGAGGGACAGGGGACCTACGAGCAGTACTTC.

This rearrangement joins TRBV18 to TRBJ1-2, with TRBD1 matching 8 bases. The V and J ends lost 3 bases and 13 bases, in that order; junction bases with no gene match: 13. The CDR3 contains 14 residues. The germline gives CDR1 KGHSH, CDR2 LQKENI. The CDR3 coding sequence is TGTGCCAGCTCACCGGACAGGGACTCACGTGGAGTCACCTTC. Protein sequence: CASSPDRDSRGVTF.

The V call is TRBV5-1, the J call TRBJ1-5; 10 nucleotides align to TRBD1. The germline V gene has CDR1 SGHRS and CDR2 YFSETQ. The CDR3 runs 14 residues. The ends lost 4 bases at V and 6 bases at J; junction bases unmatched: 4. CDR3 in DNA: TGCGCCAGCAGCGTGACAGGGGGCGGTCAGCCCCAGCATTTT. It codes for CASSVTGGGQPQHF. Filled out from reference TRBV5-1 and TRBJ1-5, the complete variable domain reads KAGVTQTPRYLIKTRGQQVTLSCSPISGHRSVSWYQQTPGQGLQFLFEYFSETQRNKGNFPGRFSGRQFSNSRSEMNVSTLELGDSALYLCASSVTGGGQPQHFGDGTRLSIL.

The rearrangement uses TRBV3-1 (or the pseudogene TRBV3-2) and TRBJ1-3, with 7 bases lining up with TRBD1. This CDR3 comprises 14 residues. Per the germline V gene, CDR1 is LGHDT and CDR2 is YNNKEL (reference sequence). The trim removed 6 bases at V and 1 base at J, leaving 3 bases unmatched. The chain's CDR3 is CASSRQGSGNTIYF. In DNA, the CDR3 is TGTGCCAGCAGTCGACAGGGTTCTGGAAACACCATATATTTT.

This clone was recorded only once. V usage is TRBV29-1 and J usage is TRBJ1-1; D possibly corresponds to TRBD1 (6 bases). Germline loops: CDR1 SQVTM, CDR2 ANQGSEA. The ends were cut back, 7 bases at V and 3 bases at J, with 12 bases in the middle. The CDR3 is made up of 12 amino acids. CDR3 bases: TGCAGCGGGGGCCAGGGGTACACTGAAGCTTTCTTT. Protein: CSGGQGYTEAFF.

This clone was detected only a few times. The rearrangement uses TRBV5-4 and TRBJ1-4; D may be TRBD1 (5 bases). Germline V gene data show CDR1 as SGHNT and CDR2 as YYREEE (reference sequence). Deletions cut 0 bases from V and 4 bases from J, with 10 bases between. The CDR3 is 15 amino acids. CDR3 sequence reads: CASSLAGQGNEKLFF. In DNA, the CDR3 is TGTGCCAGCAGCTTGGCCGGCCAGGGTAATGAAAAACTGTTTTTT.

The V gene is TRBV18, the J gene TRBJ2-7; D is unresolved. Germline V lookup: CDR1 KGHSH, CDR2 LQKENI. V shed 3 bases and J shed 3 bases, with 15 bases lying between them. The CDR3 length is 15 residues. CDR3 bases: TGTGCCAGCTCACCGGGCAGTGGCGCAATCTACGAGCAGTACTTC. Encoded protein: CASSPGSGAIYEQYF.

The chain employs TRBV5-1 and TRBJ2-7; 10 nucleotides agree with TRBD1. This CDR3 contains 15 residues. CDR1 and CDR2 from the germline V gene are SGHRS and YFSETQ. The junction had 7 bases not matched to a gene; V was cut back by 7 bases and J by 0 bases. The DNA of the CDR3 is TGCGCCAGCCGCCCCGGGACAGGGGTCTCCTACGAGCAGTACTTC. It specifies CASRPGTGVSYEQYF.

The chain has TRBV6-6 and TRBJ1-4; TRBD1 might be the D (5 bases). Trimming removed 7 bases from V and 8 bases from J, with 14 bases in between. The CDR3 runs 13 residues. CDR1 MNHNY and CDR2 SVGAGI come from the germline V gene (reference sequence). Here the CDR3 reads CASTGDRSEKLFF. DNA for the CDR3: TGTGCCAGCACCGGAGACAGATCAGAAAAACTGTTTTTT.

The CDR3 reads CASSLVTGVGTNEKLFF. For the CDR3, the DNA is TGCGCCAGCAGCTTGGTGACAGGGGTTGGTACTAATGAAAAACTGTTTTTT. J is TRBJ1-4 and V is TRBV5-1, with 8 bases fitting TRBD1. Losses at the gene ends were 0 bases for V and 2 bases for J; bases not matched to a gene: 6. Germline assignment: CDR1 SGHRS and CDR2 YFSETQ. This CDR3 contains 17 residues. The full variable domain, with the rest looked up from reference TRBV5-1 and TRBJ1-4, is KAGVTQTPRYLIKTRGQQVTLSCSPISGHRSVSWYQQTPGQGLQFLFEYFSETQRNKGNFPGRFSGRQFSNSRSEMNVSTLELGDSALYLCASSLVTGVGTNEKLFFGSGTQLSVL.

This sequence joins TRBV27 and TRBJ1-5; 7 bases align to TRBD1. V shed 6 bases and J 2 bases; nucleotides not matched to a gene: 7. The CDR3 covers 15 residues. CDR1 is MNHEY and CDR2 is SMNVEV in the germline V gene (reference sequence). This CDR3 is CASSRGTGGNQPQHF. DNA for the CDR3: TGTGCCAGCAGCCGCGGCACAGGGGGCAATCAGCCCCAGCATTTT.

This clone appeared a single time. The DNA of the CDR3 is TGTGCCAGCTCAGGGTTCCCCGCTAGCGGGACCTACAATGAGCAGTTCTTC. The encoded protein is CASSGFPASGTYNEQFF. The chain recombines TRBV18 with TRBJ2-1; 9 bases map to TRBD2. Germline CDR1 KGHSH, CDR2 LQKENI. Losses at the gene ends were 5 bases for V and 2 bases for J; bases not matched to a gene: 10. The CDR3 is 17 amino acids.

This clone showed up just once. This rearrangement joins TRBV11-3 to TRBJ2-3, with D perhaps matching TRBD2 (6 bases). CDR3 length equals 15 residues. V was clipped by 4 bases and J by 1 base, with 12 bases between them. Per germline, CDR1 SGHNT and CDR2 YENEEA. This CDR3 reads CASSSSSARTDTQYF. DNA for the CDR3: TGTGCCAGCAGCTCGTCTAGCGCCCGCACAGATACGCAGTATTTT.

The V gene is TRBV28, the J gene TRBJ2-7; 10 nucleotides match TRBD2. Trimming took 5 bases from V and 4 from J; bases not matched to a gene: 8. Looked up from germline, CDR1 is MDHEN and CDR2 is SYDVKM. The CDR3 sequence is 15 residues long. In nucleotides, the CDR3 is TGTGCCAGCAGTCCCCATCTAGCGGGAGTGTACGAGCAGTACTTC. Encoded protein: CASSPHLAGVYEQYF.

The chain has TRBV6-4 and TRBJ1-2, with 7 bases fitting TRBD1. The V gene end was trimmed by 5 bases and the J gene end by 5 bases; junction bases not matched to a gene: 8. CDR1 is MRHNA, CDR2 SNTAGT, per germline. The CDR3 runs to 14 residues. As DNA, the CDR3 is TGTGCCAGCAGTACTAGCCGGGACAGTTATGGCTACACCTTC. It encodes CASSTSRDSYGYTF.

CDR3 bases: TGTGCCAGCAGCCGCAGGGGGCCTGAAGCTTTCTTT. Protein: CASSRRGPEAFF. The rearrangement joins TRBV5-6 to TRBJ1-1; 8 bases map to TRBD1. The CDR3 consists of 12 residues. V lost 4 bases to trimming and J lost 6 bases; unmatched junction nucleotides: 2. Germline V gene sequence: CDR1 SGHDT, CDR2 YYEEEE. The complete variable domain, with remaining parts taken from reference TRBV5-6 and TRBJ1-1, reads DAGVTQSPTHLIKTRGQQVTLRCSPKSGHDTVSWYQQALGQGPQFIFQYYEEEERQRGNFPDRFSGHQFPNYSSELNVNALLLGDSALYLCASSRRGPEAFFGQGTRLTVV.

This clone came up once. The chain links TRBV19 to TRBJ2-7, with 15 bases lining up with TRBD2. The V and J ends lost 11 bases and 7 bases, in that order; junction bases with no gene match: 12. The CDR3 sequence is 15 residues long. From germline, CDR1 is LNHDA and CDR2 SQIVND (reference sequence). The CDR3 nucleotides read TGTGCCGCCCGGGGACTAGCGGGAGGCCGGCGGGAGCAGTACTTC. Encoded protein: CAARGLAGGRREQYF.

The J gene is TRBJ1-4, the V gene TRBV6-5; the D is unclear. This CDR3 has 15 amino acids. V lost 6 bases to trimming and J lost 10 bases, with 21 bases between them. Germline assignment: CDR1 MNHEY and CDR2 SVGAGI. The DNA for the CDR3 is TGTGCCAGCAGCTCCAACACAGCCAGCGGTGGAAAACTGTTTTTT. It specifies CASSSNTASGGKLFF.

The rearrangement uses TRBV9 and TRBJ1-2, with D uncertain. Looked up from germline, CDR1 is SGDLS and CDR2 is YYNGEE. CDR3 length equals 14 residues. V was cut by 0 bases and J by 9 bases, with 15 bases left in between. The DNA for the CDR3 is TGTGCCAGCAGCGTAGCGAGTCATCCGGGAAGCTACACCTTC. Translated, it gives CASSVASHPGSYTF.

V and J are TRBV5-6 and TRBJ2-5; TRBD2 is a possible D gene (5 bases). V lost 0 bases to trimming and J lost 1 base, with 10 bases between them. The CDR3 has 15 amino acids. Germline V gives CDR1 SGHDT, CDR2 YYEEEE. In DNA form, the CDR3 reads TGTGCCAGCAGCTTGGGTCCGGGGTCCCAAGAGACCCAGTACTTC. Amino acid sequence: CASSLGPGSQETQYF.